The 18 T cell receptor beta chains listed next were all sequenced from one sample in a study of cytomegalovirus exposure and HLA in healthy donors. Sequenced by immunoSEQ multiplex PCR; TCRdb stores in-frame clones only, minus some. This sample has 190,000 or so clones, with around 82% found just once. Sequenced input: PBMCs. These receptors were obtained from a young woman in good health and CMV-seropositive.

The gene calls are TRBV5-6 and TRBJ2-2; 9 bases are shared with TRBD1. V shed 5 bases and J 6 bases; nucleotides not matched to a gene: 2. Germline V gene lookup returns CDR1 SGHDT and CDR2 YYEEEE. This CDR3 spans 13 amino acids. CDR3 sequence (DNA): TGTGCCAGCAGTTGGACAGGGGCCGGGGAGCTGTTTTTT. Encoded protein: CASSWTGAGELFF.

CDR3 in DNA: TGTGCCAGCAGCAAACCCTTGCGGGGGACTAGCACAGATACGCAGTATTTT. Encoded protein: CASSKPLRGTSTDTQYF. This chain joins TRBV2 and TRBJ2-3; 7 bases are a match to TRBD2. V shed 6 bases and J 0 bases; nucleotides not matched to a gene: 12. The CDR3 spans 17 residues. The germline gives CDR1 SNHLY, CDR2 FYNNEI.

The CDR3 spells CASSPPTGSKAFF. DNA for the CDR3: TGTGCCAGCTCACCTCCGACAGGGAGTAAAGCTTTCTTT. The rearrangement links TRBV18 to TRBJ1-1; 7 bases are a match to TRBD1. The CDR3 contains 13 residues. V shed 3 bases, J shed 9 bases, and the junction held 7 bases outside the gene matches. Looked up from germline, CDR1 is KGHSH and CDR2 is LQKENI.

The chain employs TRBV6-1 and TRBJ2-2; D not certain. CDR3 length: 14 amino acids. Trimming shortened V by 6 bases and J by 6 bases, and 14 bases separated the two germline ends. The germline V gene encodes CDR1 MNHNS and CDR2 SASEGT. CDR3 DNA sequence: TGTGCCAGCAGCCTTCCGTCTCGGGCCGGGGAGCTGTTTTTT. It specifies CASSLPSRAGELFF.

This rearrangement joins TRBV7-8 to TRBJ1-1; 7 positions match TRBD1. The V segment lost 0 bases and the J segment 8 bases; nucleotides outside the gene matches: 6. This CDR3 comprises 14 residues. Germline V gene data show CDR1 as SGHVS and CDR2 as FQNEAQ. CDR3 in DNA: TGTGCCAGCAGCTTAGCAGGGGGCAATCCCGAAGCTTTCTTT. It encodes CASSLAGGNPEAFF.

This clone was observed a handful of times. The chain joins TRBV7-9 to TRBJ1-2; D might be TRBD1 (5 bases). Germline CDR1 is SEHNR and CDR2 is FQNEAQ (reference sequence). The CDR3 is 14 amino acids. Trimming cost V 2 bases and J 6 bases, with 13 bases left between them. The DNA for the CDR3 is TGTGCCAGCAGCTTAAGGGGATTTGGGGATGGCTACACCTTC. This sequence encodes CASSLRGFGDGYTF.

The chain joins TRBV10-3 to TRBJ2-3, with TRBD2 identical over 8 bases. J was trimmed by 4 bases and V by 4 bases; bases with no gene match: 10. The CDR3 has 16 amino acids. Looked up from germline, CDR1 is ENHRY and CDR2 is SYGVKD. The CDR3 DNA is TGTGCCATCAGTGCCGCGGGACTAGTTCGGCCAGATACGCAGTATTTT. Translating gives CAISAAGLVRPDTQYF.

This clone has a single count. The rearrangement joins TRBV5-1 to TRBJ2-6; weak D call: TRBD1 (6 bases). The CDR3 has 14 amino acids. The V gene's germline CDR1 is SGHRS and CDR2 YFSETQ. Trimming removed 3 bases from V and 2 bases from J, with 6 bases in between. The CDR3 DNA reads as TGCGCCAGCAGCTCAGGGGCTGGGGCCAACGTCCTGACTTTC. This codes for CASSSGAGANVLTF.

The chain recombines TRBV10-3 with TRBJ2-7; weak D call: TRBD2 (5 bases). V lost 8 bases, J lost 0 bases, and 8 bases lay in between. This CDR3 region has 12 residues. Per germline, CDR1 ENHRY and CDR2 SYGVKD. The CDR3 DNA follows: TGTGCCATCGGCGGGTACTCCTACGAGCAGTACTTC. Its protein product is CAIGGYSYEQYF.

This clone was found a few times. The chain combines TRBV7-9 with TRBJ1-4; a possible D gene is TRBD1 (6 bases). The CDR3 is made up of 16 amino acids. Trimming left V 6 bases short and J 0 bases short, with 14 bases between. Germline values: CDR1 SEHNR, CDR2 FQNEAQ (reference sequence). CDR3 nucleotide sequence: TGTGCCAGCAGTCGACTACAGGGCCCAACTAATGAAAAACTGTTTTTT. It specifies CASSRLQGPTNEKLFF.

This clone was counted once. V is TRBV28 and J is TRBJ1-1; D perhaps matches TRBD1 (6 bases). V shed 10 bases and J shed 6 bases, with 18 bases lying between them. The CDR3 length is 13 residues. CDR1 MDHEN and CDR2 SYDVKM come from the germline V gene. CDR3 DNA sequence: TGTGCCATAACAGGGCTGGGGTTGCCTGAAGCTTTCTTT. The encoded protein is CAITGLGLPEAFF. The full variable domain, with the rest looked up from reference TRBV28 and TRBJ1-1, is DVKVTQSSRYLVKRTGEKVFLECVQDMDHENMFWYRQDPGLGLRLIYFSYDVKMKEKGDIPEGYSVSREKKERFSLILESASTNQTSMYLCAITGLGLPEAFFGQGTRLTVV.

The chain uses TRBV5-6 and TRBJ1-2, with 7 bases lining up with TRBD1. CDR1 and CDR2 (germline): SGHDT, YYEEEE. After removal of 2 bases from V and 6 bases from J, the junction contained 10 bases not matched to a gene. The CDR3 consists of 15 residues. CDR3 sequence reads: CASSFFNRQGHGYTF. CDR3 in DNA: TGTGCCAGCAGCTTTTTTAATAGACAGGGTCATGGCTACACCTTC.

A single count supports this clone. The chain recombines TRBV15 with TRBJ2-7; D possibly corresponds to TRBD1 (6 bases). This CDR3 has 14 amino acids. The V gene lost 5 bases and the J gene lost 1 base, with 12 bases spanning the gap. The germline V gene encodes CDR1 LNHNV and CDR2 YYDKDF (reference sequence). The CDR3 nucleotides are TGTGCCACCAGCGGGGGCTTTGGGTCCTACGAGCAGTACTTC. Residues: CATSGGFGSYEQYF. Together with reference TRBV15 and TRBJ2-7, the CDR3 gives the full variable domain: DAMVIQNPRYQVTQFGKPVTLSCSQTLNHNVMYWYQQKSSQAPKLLFHYYDKDFNNEADTPDNFQSRRPNTSFCFLDIRSPGLGDTAMYLCATSGGFGSYEQYFGPGTRLTVT.

V is TRBV7-2 and J is TRBJ1-2, with a possible D match to TRBD1 (6 bases). Germline loops: CDR1 SGHTA, CDR2 FQGNSA. There are 17 residues in the CDR3. V gave up 1 base and J gave up 5 bases, with 20 bases separating them. This CDR3 is CASSLGNGGLATYGYTF. In DNA, the CDR3 is TGTGCCAGCAGCTTAGGGAACGGGGGGCTAGCCACTTATGGCTACACCTTC.

The chain recombines TRBV29-1 with TRBJ1-1; perhaps TRBD1 as D (6 bases). The CDR3 totals 14 residues. Germline V gene lookup returns CDR1 SQVTM and CDR2 ANQGSEA. V was trimmed by 2 bases and J by 1 base, leaving 11 bases between them. CDR3 sequence (DNA): TGCAGCGTTGAAAAGGGGGAAAAGAACACTGAAGCTTTCTTT. Its protein is CSVEKGEKNTEAFF.

The V and J genes are TRBV7-9 and TRBJ1-2; 7 nucleotides match TRBD1. CDR3 size: 14 residues. V lost 5 bases to trimming and J lost 7 bases; unmatched junction nucleotides: 10. Germline CDR1 and CDR2: SEHNR and FQNEAQ (reference sequence). The CDR3 sequence is CASSRGQDRGGYTF. Here the CDR3 DNA reads TGTGCCAGCAGCCGAGGACAGGATCGAGGTGGCTACACCTTC. Filled out from reference TRBV7-9 and TRBJ1-2, the complete variable domain reads DTGVSQNPRHKITKRGQNVTFRCDPISEHNRLYWYRQTLGQGPEFLTYFQNEAQLEKSRLLSDRFSAERPKGSFSTLEIQRTEQGDSAMYLCASSRGQDRGGYTFGSGTRLTVV.

A note on this clone: The sample carries other DNA sequences with the same CDR3. The chain joins TRBV6-1 to TRBJ1-2; TRBD1 is a possible D gene (5 bases). The V end lost 4 bases, the J end lost 3 bases, and 9 bases lay between the germline ends. CDR1 MNHNS and CDR2 SASEGT come from the germline V gene. This CDR3 spans 13 amino acids. The CDR3 DNA reads as TGTGCCAGCAGTGGACAGATCGACTATGGCTACACCTTC. The encoded protein is CASSGQIDYGYTF.

This clone was seen ten or more times. The chain has TRBV10-3 and TRBJ2-7; TRBD2 is a possible D gene (5 bases). The germline gives CDR1 ENHRY, CDR2 SYGVKD. V lost 0 bases and J 2 bases, leaving 5 bases between the germline ends. This CDR3 is 13 amino acids long. For the CDR3, the DNA is TGTGCCATCAGTGAGTCGGGAGCCTACGAGCAGTACTTC. It specifies CAISESGAYEQYF.